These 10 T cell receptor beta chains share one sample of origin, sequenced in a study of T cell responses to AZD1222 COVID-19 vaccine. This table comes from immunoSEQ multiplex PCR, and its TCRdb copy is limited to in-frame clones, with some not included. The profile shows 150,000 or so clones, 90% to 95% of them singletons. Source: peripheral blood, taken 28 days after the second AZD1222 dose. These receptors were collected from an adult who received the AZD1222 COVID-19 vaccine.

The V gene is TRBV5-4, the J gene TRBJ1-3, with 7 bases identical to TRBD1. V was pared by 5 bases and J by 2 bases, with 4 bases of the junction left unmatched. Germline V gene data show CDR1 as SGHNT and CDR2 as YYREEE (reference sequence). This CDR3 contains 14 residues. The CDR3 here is CASRTQGAGNTIYF. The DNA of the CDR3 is TGTGCCAGCAGAACCCAGGGGGCTGGAAACACCATATATTTT. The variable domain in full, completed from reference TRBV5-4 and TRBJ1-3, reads ETGVTQSPTHLIKTRGQQVTLRCSSQSGHNTVSWYQQALGQGPQFIFQYYREEENGRGNFPPRFSGLQFPNYSSELNVNALELDDSALYLCASRTQGAGNTIYFGEGSWLTVV.

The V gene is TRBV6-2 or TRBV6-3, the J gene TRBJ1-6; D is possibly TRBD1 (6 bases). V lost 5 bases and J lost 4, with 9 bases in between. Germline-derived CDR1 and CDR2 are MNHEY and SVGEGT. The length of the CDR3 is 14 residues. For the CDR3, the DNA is TGTGCCAGCAGTGGGACAAGTTATAATTCACCCCTCCACTTT. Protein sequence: CASSGTSYNSPLHF.

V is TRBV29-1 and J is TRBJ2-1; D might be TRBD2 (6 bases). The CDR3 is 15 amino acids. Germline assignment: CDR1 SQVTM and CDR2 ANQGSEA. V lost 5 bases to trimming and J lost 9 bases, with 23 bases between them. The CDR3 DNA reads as TGCAGCGTTTCCCCCCCTGGAGGGAGGCTGAGTGAGCAGTTCTTC. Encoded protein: CSVSPPGGRLSEQFF.

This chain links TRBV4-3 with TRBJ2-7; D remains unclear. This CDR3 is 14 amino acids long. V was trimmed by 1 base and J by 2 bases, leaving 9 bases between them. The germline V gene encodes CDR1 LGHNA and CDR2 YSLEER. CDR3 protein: CASSQGGDAYEQYF. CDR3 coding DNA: TGCGCCAGCAGCCAAGGTGGGGATGCCTACGAGCAGTACTTC.

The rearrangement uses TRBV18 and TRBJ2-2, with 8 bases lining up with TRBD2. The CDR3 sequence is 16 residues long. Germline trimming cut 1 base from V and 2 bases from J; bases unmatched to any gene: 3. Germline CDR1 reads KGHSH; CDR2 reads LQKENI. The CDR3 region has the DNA TGTGCCAGCTCACCACTACTAGCGGAAAACACCGGGGAGCTGTTTTTT. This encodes CASSPLLAENTGELFF.

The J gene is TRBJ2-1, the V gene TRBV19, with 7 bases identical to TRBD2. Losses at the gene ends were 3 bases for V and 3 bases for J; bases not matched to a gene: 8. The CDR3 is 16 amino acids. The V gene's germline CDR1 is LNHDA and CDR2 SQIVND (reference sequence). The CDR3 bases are TGTGCCAGTAGTATTGACGTGGGAGGGGTCTACAATGAGCAGTTCTTC. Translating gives CASSIDVGGVYNEQFF.

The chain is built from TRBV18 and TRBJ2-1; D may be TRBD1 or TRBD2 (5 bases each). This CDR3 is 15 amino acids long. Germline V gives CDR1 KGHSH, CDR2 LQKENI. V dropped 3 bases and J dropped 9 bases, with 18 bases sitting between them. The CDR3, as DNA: TGTGCCAGCTCACCCGGGACCAATCGGGTAACTGAGCAGTTCTTC. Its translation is CASSPGTNRVTEQFF. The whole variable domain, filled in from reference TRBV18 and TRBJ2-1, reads NAGVMQNPRHLVRRRGQEARLRCSPMKGHSHVYWYRQLPEEGLKFMVYLQKENIIDESGMPKERFSAEFPKEGPSILRIQQVVRGDSAAYFCASSPGTNRVTEQFFGPGTRLTVL.

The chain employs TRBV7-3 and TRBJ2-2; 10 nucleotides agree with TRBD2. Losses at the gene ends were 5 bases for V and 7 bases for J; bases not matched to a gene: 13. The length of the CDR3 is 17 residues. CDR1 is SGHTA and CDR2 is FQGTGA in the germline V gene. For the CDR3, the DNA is TGTGCCAGCAGCCATGATGGAGGACTAGCGGAATTCGGGGAGCTGTTTTTT. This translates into CASSHDGGLAEFGELFF.

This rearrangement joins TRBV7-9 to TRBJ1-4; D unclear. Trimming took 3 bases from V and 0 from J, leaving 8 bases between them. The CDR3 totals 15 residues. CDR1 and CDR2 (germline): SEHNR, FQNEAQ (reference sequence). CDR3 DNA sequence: TGTGCCAGCAGCTTGGCAAAGGCAACTAATGAAAAACTGTTTTTT. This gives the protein CASSLAKATNEKLFF.

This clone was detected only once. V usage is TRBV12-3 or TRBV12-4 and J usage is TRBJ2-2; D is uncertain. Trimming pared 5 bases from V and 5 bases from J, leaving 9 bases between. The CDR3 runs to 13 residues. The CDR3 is CASSQTGTGELFF. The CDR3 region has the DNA TGTGCCAGCAGTCAGACCGGGACCGGGGAGCTGTTTTTT.